The 22 T cell receptor beta chains reported below all come from one sample, sequenced in a study of T cell changes during pregnancy in multiple sclerosis. Method: immunoSEQ multiplex PCR; TCRdb's copy keeps in-frame clones and lacks some. This sample yields some 51,000 clones, of which almost 95% are seen a single time; less than 5% belongs to the top ten. Here the sequenced sample was CD8+ T cells from peripheral blood mononuclear cells, taken in the first trimester of pregnancy. All receptors derive from a female donor with multiple sclerosis, enrolled in a pregnancy study.

The chain links TRBV27 to TRBJ2-3, with 8 bases that match TRBD2. Germline V gene sequence: CDR1 MNHEY, CDR2 SMNVEV (reference sequence). V lost 5 bases, J lost 2 bases, and 9 bases stayed unmatched. This CDR3 region has 16 residues. The CDR3 coding sequence is TGTGCCAGCAGTCCCTTAAGCGGGGGAATCACAGATACGCAGTATTTT. It yields the protein CASSPLSGGITDTQYF.

The rearrangement uses TRBV19 and TRBJ1-1, with unresolved D. The CDR3 has 13 residues. Germline CDR1 LNHDA, CDR2 SQIVND (reference sequence). V lost 5 bases and J 1 base, leaving 8 bases between the germline ends. CDR3 nucleotide sequence: TGTGCCAGTAGTTTAAGCCCGAACACTGAAGCTTTCTTT. This gives the protein CASSLSPNTEAFF.

The J gene is TRBJ2-3, the V gene TRBV9; 9 nucleotides match TRBD2. The V and J ends lost 0 bases and 2 bases, in that order; junction bases with no gene match: 7. Germline lookup yields CDR1 SGDLS and CDR2 YYNGEE. The CDR3 has 17 amino acids. CDR3 bases: TGTGCCAGCAGCGTAGTGAGCGGGGGGTCCGACACAGATACGCAGTATTTT. Translated, it gives CASSVVSGGSDTDTQYF.

The CDR3 DNA reads as TGCGCCAGCGGGGACACCTACGAGCAGTACTTC. Translated, it gives CASGDTYEQYF. J is TRBJ2-7 and V is TRBV10-2, with a weak D call TRBD1 (6 bases). In germline, CDR1 is WSHSY, CDR2 SAAADI. Trimming took off 8 bases at V and 2 bases at J, with 7 bases between the two ends. CDR3 length equals 11 residues.

The CDR3 DNA sequence: TGTGCCAGCTCACTAGAGGGGGGGGACTCCTACAATGAGCAGTTCTTC. Residues: CASSLEGGDSYNEQFF. V gene TRBV18 combines with J gene TRBJ2-1; D is perhaps TRBD2 (7 bases). Germline values: CDR1 KGHSH, CDR2 LQKENI. This CDR3 is built from 16 residues. V dropped 4 bases and J dropped 0 bases, with 13 bases sitting between them.

V is TRBV9 and J is TRBJ1-1; weak D call: TRBD1 (6 bases). Trimming took off 0 bases at V and 0 bases at J, with 9 bases between the two ends. This CDR3 is built from 15 residues. Per the germline V gene, CDR1 is SGDLS and CDR2 is YYNGEE. The CDR3 spells CASSVVTGLNTEAFF. The CDR3 nucleotides are TGTGCCAGCAGCGTAGTTACAGGGCTGAACACTGAAGCTTTCTTT.

CDR3 nucleotide sequence: TGCGCCAGCAGCCAACCGGGCGGGACAGGGTCTCGCATGGCTTTCTTT. Its translation: CASSQPGGTGSRMAFF. The chain recombines TRBV4-1 with TRBJ1-1; TRBD1 matches at 9 bases. The germline V gene encodes CDR1 MGHRA and CDR2 YSYEKL. The CDR3 runs 16 residues. V shed 2 bases and J 11 bases; nucleotides not matched to a gene: 15.

CDR3 protein: CASSRDRDSGNTIYF. In DNA, the CDR3 is TGTGCCAGCAGTCGGGACAGGGATTCTGGAAACACCATATATTTT. The chain combines TRBV27 with TRBJ1-3; 9 bases match TRBD1. This CDR3 spans 15 amino acids. CDR1 is MNHEY, CDR2 SMNVEV, per germline (reference sequence). The V and J ends lost 5 bases and 1 base, in that order; junction bases with no gene match: 3.

The chain recombines TRBV29-1 with TRBJ1-2; possible D gene TRBD1, 6 bases. CDR3 length: 13 amino acids. Germline-derived CDR1 and CDR2 are SQVTM and ANQGSEA. V lost 6 bases, J lost 6 bases, and 17 bases lay in between. DNA for the CDR3: TGCAGCGTGCCCCGGGACATACAGAATGGCTACACCTTC. Its protein is CSVPRDIQNGYTF.

CDR3 residues: CASSPRGLDEQYF. CDR3 in DNA: TGCGCCAGCAGCCCAAGGGGGCTGGACGAGCAGTACTTC. This chain connects TRBV4-1 to TRBJ2-7, with 7 nucleotides matching TRBD1. This CDR3 is 13 amino acids long. V was clipped by 4 bases and J by 5 bases; unmatched bases: 5. CDR1 and CDR2 (germline): MGHRA, YSYEKL.

The V and J genes are TRBV2 and TRBJ2-7; D is undetermined. This CDR3 contains 13 residues. Germline V gene data show CDR1 as SNHLY and CDR2 as FYNNEI. DNA for the CDR3: TGTGCAGCAGTGGCGGTCATCTCCTACGAGCAGTACTTC. Its protein is CAAVAVISYEQYF.

The chain recombines TRBV6-5 with TRBJ2-7; D is possibly TRBD1 (6 bases). Trimming pared 0 bases from V and 3 bases from J, leaving 15 bases between. The CDR3 runs 16 residues. Germline assignment: CDR1 MNHEY and CDR2 SVGAGI. The CDR3, as DNA: TGTGCCAGCAGTTACTCGGCCACAGGGCTCATCTACGAGCAGTACTTC. Its protein product is CASSYSATGLIYEQYF.

V is TRBV7-8 and J is TRBJ2-2, with TRBD2 matching over 7 bases. The CDR3 is 20 residues long. The V and J ends lost 8 bases and 1 base, in that order; junction bases with no gene match: 22. Per germline, CDR1 SGHVS and CDR2 FQNEAQ. The CDR3 region is CASRNHRNSSGEGNTGELFF. The CDR3 coding sequence is TGTGCCAGCCGGAACCACCGGAATTCGAGCGGGGAGGGGAACACCGGGGAGCTGTTTTTT.

This clone appeared a few times. This chain links TRBV2 with TRBJ2-7; 7 nucleotides agree with TRBD2. This CDR3 spans 14 amino acids. Germline trimming cut 5 bases from V and 6 bases from J; bases unmatched to any gene: 10. CDR1 is SNHLY and CDR2 is FYNNEI in the germline V gene. The CDR3 sequence: CASSPGLDTSEQYF. The CDR3 nucleotides read TGTGCCAGCAGTCCTGGACTAGATACCTCCGAGCAGTACTTC.

The chain joins TRBV7-6 to TRBJ2-6; 7 bases are shared with TRBD1. This CDR3 has 17 residues. CDR1 is SGHVS, CDR2 FNYEAQ, per germline. V lost 4 bases and J lost 4; bases outside the gene matches: 10. CDR3 in amino acids: CASSSGQLRAGANVLTF. CDR3 nucleotides: TGTGCCAGCAGCTCGGGACAGCTCCGGGCAGGGGCCAACGTCCTGACTTTC.

This chain joins TRBV27 and TRBJ2-7, with 10 bases that match TRBD1. Germline V lookup: CDR1 MNHEY, CDR2 SMNVEV (reference sequence). This CDR3 is 14 amino acids long. V gave up 3 bases and J gave up 5 bases; unmatched junction bases: 4. CDR3 amino acids: CASSFVTGGDEQYF. In DNA form, the CDR3 reads TGTGCCAGCAGTTTCGTGACAGGGGGCGACGAGCAGTACTTC.

This chain joins TRBV7-8 and TRBJ1-1; the D gene is possibly TRBD1 (5 bases). Trimming shortened V by 1 base and J by 4 bases, and 7 bases separated the two germline ends. The CDR3 runs 13 residues. Germline V gene lookup returns CDR1 SGHVS and CDR2 FQNEAQ. In nucleotides, the CDR3 is TGTGCCAGCAGCTTAGGGGGCCCCACTGAAGCTTTCTTT. Its translation: CASSLGGPTEAFF. Together with reference TRBV7-8 and TRBJ1-1, the CDR3 gives the full variable domain: GAGVSQSPRYKVAKRGQDVALRCDPISGHVSLFWYQQALGQGPEFLTYFQNEAQLDKSGLPSDRFFAERPEGSVSTLKIQRTQQEDSAVYLCASSLGGPTEAFFGQGTRLTVV.

The rearrangement joins TRBV7-8 to TRBJ2-3; possible D gene TRBD1, 5 bases. The CDR3 runs 17 residues. Trimming took off 5 bases at V and 2 bases at J, with 20 bases between the two ends. Germline CDR1 SGHVS, CDR2 FQNEAQ. The CDR3 DNA follows: TGTGCCAGCAGCCTAAATCCGAGCCAGGGCTACACAGATACGCAGTATTTT. It translates to CASSLNPSQGYTDTQYF.

The V and J genes are TRBV29-1 and TRBJ2-2, with TRBD2 identical over 10 bases. Losses at the gene ends were 3 bases for V and 8 bases for J; bases not matched to a gene: 6. Germline CDR1 reads SQVTM; CDR2 reads ANQGSEA. This CDR3 has 14 residues. Written as DNA, the CDR3 is TGCAGCGTTGACGCTAGCGGGAGCGCAGGGGAGCTGTTTTTT. Its protein product is CSVDASGSAGELFF.

This chain uses TRBV27 with TRBJ2-1; maybe TRBD2 (6 bases). CDR3 length: 13 amino acids. Germline CDR1 MNHEY, CDR2 SMNVEV (reference sequence). The V and J ends lost 3 bases and 4 bases respectively, with 7 bases between them. CDR3 amino acids: CASSLGLYNEQFF. Here the CDR3 DNA reads TGTGCCAGCAGTTTGGGACTGTACAATGAGCAGTTCTTC.

This rearrangement joins TRBV6-1 to TRBJ1-1; no reliable D call. V lost 7 bases, J lost 1 base, and 16 bases lay in between. In germline, CDR1 is MNHNS, CDR2 SASEGT. The CDR3 sequence is 15 residues long. CDR3 amino acids: CASTEGVYANTEAFF. The CDR3, as DNA: TGTGCCAGCACCGAAGGAGTTTACGCGAACACTGAAGCTTTCTTT.

V usage is TRBV5-4 and J usage is TRBJ1-4; D is undetermined. This CDR3 has 16 residues. Germline assignment: CDR1 SGHNT and CDR2 YYREEE (reference sequence). V dropped 4 bases and J dropped 0 bases, with 13 bases sitting between them. The CDR3 coding sequence is TGTGCCAGCAGCCAAGCGGGGATACCAACTAATGAAAAACTGTTTTTT. Protein product: CASSQAGIPTNEKLFF.